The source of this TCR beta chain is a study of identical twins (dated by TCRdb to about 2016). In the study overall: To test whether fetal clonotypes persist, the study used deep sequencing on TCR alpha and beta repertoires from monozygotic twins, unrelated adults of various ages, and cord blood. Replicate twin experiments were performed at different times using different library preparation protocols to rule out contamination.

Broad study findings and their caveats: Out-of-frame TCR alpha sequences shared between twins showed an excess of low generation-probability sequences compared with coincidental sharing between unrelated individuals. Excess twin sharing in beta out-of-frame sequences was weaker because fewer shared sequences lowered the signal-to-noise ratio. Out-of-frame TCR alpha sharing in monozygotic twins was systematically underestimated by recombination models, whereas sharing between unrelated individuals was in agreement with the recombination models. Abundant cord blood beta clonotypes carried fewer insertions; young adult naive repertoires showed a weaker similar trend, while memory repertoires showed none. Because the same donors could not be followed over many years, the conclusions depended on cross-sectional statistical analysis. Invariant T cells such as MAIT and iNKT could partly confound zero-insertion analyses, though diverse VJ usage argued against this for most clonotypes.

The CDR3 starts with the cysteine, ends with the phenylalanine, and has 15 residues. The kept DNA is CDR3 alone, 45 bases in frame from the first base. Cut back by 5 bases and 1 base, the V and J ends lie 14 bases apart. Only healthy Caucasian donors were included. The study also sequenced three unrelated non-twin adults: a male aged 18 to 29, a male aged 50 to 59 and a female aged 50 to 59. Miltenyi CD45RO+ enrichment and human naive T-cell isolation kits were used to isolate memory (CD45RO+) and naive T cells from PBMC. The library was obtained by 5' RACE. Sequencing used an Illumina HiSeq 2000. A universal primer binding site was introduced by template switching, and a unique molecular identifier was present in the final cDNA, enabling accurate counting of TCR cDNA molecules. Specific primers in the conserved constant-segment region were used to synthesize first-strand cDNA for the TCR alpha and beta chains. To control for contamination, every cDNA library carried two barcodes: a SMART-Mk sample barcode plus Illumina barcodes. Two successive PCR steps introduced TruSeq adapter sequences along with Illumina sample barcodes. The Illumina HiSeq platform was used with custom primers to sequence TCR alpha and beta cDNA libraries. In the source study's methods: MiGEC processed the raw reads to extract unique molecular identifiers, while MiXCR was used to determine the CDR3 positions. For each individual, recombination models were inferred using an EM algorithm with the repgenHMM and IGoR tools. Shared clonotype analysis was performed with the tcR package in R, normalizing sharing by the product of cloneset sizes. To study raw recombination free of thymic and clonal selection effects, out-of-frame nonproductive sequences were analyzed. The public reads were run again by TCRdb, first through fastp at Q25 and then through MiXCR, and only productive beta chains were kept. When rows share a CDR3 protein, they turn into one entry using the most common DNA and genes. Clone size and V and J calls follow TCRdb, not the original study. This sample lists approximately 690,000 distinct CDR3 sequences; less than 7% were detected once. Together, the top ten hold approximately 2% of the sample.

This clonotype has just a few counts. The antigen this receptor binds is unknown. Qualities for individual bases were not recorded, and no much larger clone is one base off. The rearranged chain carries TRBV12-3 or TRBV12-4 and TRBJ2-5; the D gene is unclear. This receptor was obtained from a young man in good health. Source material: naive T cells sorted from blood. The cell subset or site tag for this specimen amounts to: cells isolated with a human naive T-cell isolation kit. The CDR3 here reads CASSPHTTSQETQYF. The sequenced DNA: TGTGCCAGCAGTCCCCATACGACAAGCCAAGAGACCCAGTACTTC.